This T cell receptor beta chain is from a study of graft-versus-host responses after intestinal transplantation. Study summary: The study gave all recipients anti-thymocyte globulin induction, then tacrolimus and steroids for 2 to 3 years. Findings of the study overall: The highest levels of circulating GvH clones went along with early declines in HvG clones after transplant.

This table comes from immunoSEQ multiplex PCR, and its TCRdb copy is limited to in-frame clones, with some not included. In the table there are under 20,000 clones, around two fifths of which are singletons. Responders labeled with CFSE (roughly 200,000) were plated with roughly 200,000 irradiated, violet-dye-labeled stimulators. After the reaction, proliferating CFSE-low CD3+CD4+ and CD3+CD8+ responders were sorted. Germline CDR1 LNHDA, CDR2 SQIVND (reference sequence). There are 14 residues in the CDR3. Trimming stripped 5 bases from V and 8 bases from J, with 17 bases between. The clonotype was recovered from a human patient who received an intestinal transplant. The source material was alloreactive CD8+ T cells from a mixed lymphocyte reaction culture, sampled before intestinal transplant. This sample's subset: CFSE-low proliferating T cells sorted from roughly six-day pre-transplant mixed lymphocyte reaction (GvH or HvG direction). The chain employs TRBV19 and TRBJ2-3, with a possible D match to TRBD2 (6 bases). The CDR3 region has the DNA TGTGCCAGTAGTCTCAACGGCGGGACTGGTACGCAGTATTTT. Protein product: CASSLNGGTGTQYF.